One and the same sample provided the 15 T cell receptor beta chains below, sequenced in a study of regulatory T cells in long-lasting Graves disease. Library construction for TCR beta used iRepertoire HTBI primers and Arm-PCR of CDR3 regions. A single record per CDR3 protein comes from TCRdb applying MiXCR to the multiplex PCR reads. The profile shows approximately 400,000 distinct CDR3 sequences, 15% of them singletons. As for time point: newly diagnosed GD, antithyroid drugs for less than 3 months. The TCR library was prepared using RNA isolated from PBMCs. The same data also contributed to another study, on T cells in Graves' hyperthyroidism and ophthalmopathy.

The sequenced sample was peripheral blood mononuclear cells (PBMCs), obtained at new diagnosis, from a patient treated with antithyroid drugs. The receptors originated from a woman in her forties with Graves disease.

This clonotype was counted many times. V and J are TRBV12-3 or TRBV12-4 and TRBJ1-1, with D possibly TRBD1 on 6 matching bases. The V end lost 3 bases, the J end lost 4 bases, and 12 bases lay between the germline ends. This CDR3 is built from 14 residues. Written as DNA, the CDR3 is TGTGCCAGCAGTTTTCAGGGGTTGAGCACTGAAGCTTTCTTT. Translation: CASSFQGLSTEAFF.

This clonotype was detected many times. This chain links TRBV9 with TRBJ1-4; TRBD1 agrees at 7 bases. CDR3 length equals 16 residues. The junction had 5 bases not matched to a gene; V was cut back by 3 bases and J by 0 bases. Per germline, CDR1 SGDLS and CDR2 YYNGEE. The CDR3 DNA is TGTGCCAGCAGCGCCGACGGACAGGCAACTAATGAAAAACTGTTTTTT. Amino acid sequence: CASSADGQATNEKLFF.

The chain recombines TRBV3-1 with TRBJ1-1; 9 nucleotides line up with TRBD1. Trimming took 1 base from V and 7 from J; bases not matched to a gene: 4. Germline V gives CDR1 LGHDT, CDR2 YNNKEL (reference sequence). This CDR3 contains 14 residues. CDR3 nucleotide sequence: TGTGCCAGCAGCCAAGGAACAGGGGGCCTTGAAGCTTTCTTT. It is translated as CASSQGTGGLEAFF.

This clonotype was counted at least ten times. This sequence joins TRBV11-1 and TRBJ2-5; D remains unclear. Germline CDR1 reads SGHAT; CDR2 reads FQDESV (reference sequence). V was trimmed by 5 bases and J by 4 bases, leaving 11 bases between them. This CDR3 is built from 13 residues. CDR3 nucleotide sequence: TGTGCCAGCAGCCTCCTGTCCTCAGAGACCCAGTACTTC. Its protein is CASSLLSSETQYF.

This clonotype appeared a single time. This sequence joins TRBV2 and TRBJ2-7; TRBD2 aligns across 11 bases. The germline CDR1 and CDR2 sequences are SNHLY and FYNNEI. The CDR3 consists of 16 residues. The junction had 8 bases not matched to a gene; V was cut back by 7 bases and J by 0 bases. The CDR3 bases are TGTGCCAGCAACCCCCGGACTAGCGGGTTCTCCTACGAGCAGTACTTC. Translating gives CASNPRTSGFSYEQYF.

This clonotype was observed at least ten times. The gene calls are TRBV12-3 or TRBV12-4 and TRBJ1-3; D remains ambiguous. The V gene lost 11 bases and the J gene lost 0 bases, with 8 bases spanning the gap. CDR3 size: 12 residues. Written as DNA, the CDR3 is TGTGCCTCGGGAAGCTCTGGAAACACCATATATTTT. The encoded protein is CASGSSGNTIYF.

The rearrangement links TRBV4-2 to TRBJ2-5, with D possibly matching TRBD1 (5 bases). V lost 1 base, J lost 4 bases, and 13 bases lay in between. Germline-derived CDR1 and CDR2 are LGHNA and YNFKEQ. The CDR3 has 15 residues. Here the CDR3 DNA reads TGTGCCAGCAGCCAAGGGGGCCCAAGTGGAGAGACCCAGTACTTC. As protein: CASSQGGPSGETQYF.

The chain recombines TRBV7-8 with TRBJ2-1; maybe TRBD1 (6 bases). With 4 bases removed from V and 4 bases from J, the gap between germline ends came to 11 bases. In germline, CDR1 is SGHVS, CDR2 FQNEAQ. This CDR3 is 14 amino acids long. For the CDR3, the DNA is TGTGCCAGCAGCTCACTACAGGGTTACAATGAGCAGTTCTTC. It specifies CASSSLQGYNEQFF.

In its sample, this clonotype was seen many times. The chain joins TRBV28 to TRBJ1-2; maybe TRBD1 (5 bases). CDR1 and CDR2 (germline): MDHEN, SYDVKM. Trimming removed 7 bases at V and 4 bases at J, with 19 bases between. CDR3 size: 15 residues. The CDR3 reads CASNQHPGTAYGYTF. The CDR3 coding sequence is TGTGCCAGCAATCAACACCCCGGGACGGCCTATGGCTACACCTTC.

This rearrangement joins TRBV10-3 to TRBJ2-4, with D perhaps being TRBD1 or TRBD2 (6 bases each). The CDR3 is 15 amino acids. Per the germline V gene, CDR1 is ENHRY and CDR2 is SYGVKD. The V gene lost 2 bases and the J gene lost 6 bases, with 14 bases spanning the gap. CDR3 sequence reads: CAISEMGGARNIQYF. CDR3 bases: TGTGCCATCAGTGAGATGGGGGGCGCAAGAAACATTCAGTACTTC.

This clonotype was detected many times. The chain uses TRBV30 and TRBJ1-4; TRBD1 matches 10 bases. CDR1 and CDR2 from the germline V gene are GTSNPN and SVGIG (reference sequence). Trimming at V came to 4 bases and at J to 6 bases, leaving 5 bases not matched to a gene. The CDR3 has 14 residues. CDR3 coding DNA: TGTGCCTGGACCGCCGGGACAGGGGATGAAAAACTGTTTTTT. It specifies CAWTAGTGDEKLFF.

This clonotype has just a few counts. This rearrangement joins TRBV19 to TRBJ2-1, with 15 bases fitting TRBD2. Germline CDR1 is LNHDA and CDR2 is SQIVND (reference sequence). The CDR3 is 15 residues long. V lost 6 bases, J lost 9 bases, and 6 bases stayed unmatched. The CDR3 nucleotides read TGTGCCAGTAGACGGGGACTAGCGGGAGGCCGTGAGCAGTTCTTC. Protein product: CASRRGLAGGREQFF.

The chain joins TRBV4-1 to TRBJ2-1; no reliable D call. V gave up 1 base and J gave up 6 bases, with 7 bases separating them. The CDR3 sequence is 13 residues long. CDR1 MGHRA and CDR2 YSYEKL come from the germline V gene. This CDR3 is CASSQVLFNEQFF. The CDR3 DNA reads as TGCGCCAGCAGCCAAGTGTTGTTCAATGAGCAGTTCTTC.

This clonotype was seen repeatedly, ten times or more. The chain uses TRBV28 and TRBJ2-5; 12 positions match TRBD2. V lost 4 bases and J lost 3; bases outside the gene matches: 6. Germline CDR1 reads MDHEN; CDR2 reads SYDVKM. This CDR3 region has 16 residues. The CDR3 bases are TGTGCCAGCAGTTCTCGGACTAGCGGGACGGAAGAGACCCAGTACTTC. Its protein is CASSSRTSGTEETQYF.

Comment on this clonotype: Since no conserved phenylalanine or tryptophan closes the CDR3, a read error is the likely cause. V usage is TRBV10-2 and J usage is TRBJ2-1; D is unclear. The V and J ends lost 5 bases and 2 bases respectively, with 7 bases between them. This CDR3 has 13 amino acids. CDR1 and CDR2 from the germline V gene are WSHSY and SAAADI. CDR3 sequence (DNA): TGCGCCAGCAGTTGGGGTACCTACAATGAGCAGTTCTCC. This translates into CASSWGTYNEQFS.